This is a list of T cell receptor beta chains from one sample in a study of blood T cell repertoires in COVID-19. Assay used: immunoSEQ multiplex PCR; TCRdb lists only in-frame clones, some missing. The profile shows about 24,000 clones, roughly nine tenths of them singletons. The sequencing sample was made of peripheral blood. These TCRs come from a human donor in a cohort sampled during active COVID-19. CDR3s include the opening cysteine and the closing phenylalanine or tryptophan. Clone size appears in some rows only: once, few, many, or a class for an expanded clone.

j_call v_call clone_size cdr3_aa
TRBJ2-3 TRBV12-2 . CASRLYGRGWGTDTQYF
TRBJ2-4 TRBV18 . CASSPPGVKNIQYF
TRBJ2-7 TRBV25-1 . CAAGEGYEQYF
TRBJ2-3 TRBV4-1 . CASSQDRTSSDTQYF
TRBJ1-4 TRBV27 . CASSLSPSTGTEKLFF
TRBJ1-5 TRBV10-3 . CAIGDRGNSNQPQHF
TRBJ2-1 TRBV19 . CASSPRGSSYNEQFF
TRBJ2-1 TRBV6-2/TRBV6-3 . CASSLASGRSREQFF
TRBJ2-6 TRBV7-2 . CASSPGTPGANVLTF
TRBJ2-2 TRBV6-6 . CASSYGGQKNTGELFF
TRBJ2-3 TRBV3-1/TRBV3-2 . CASSQDMAGGTDTQYF
TRBJ1-5 TRBV18 . CASSPLRTDDSNQPQHF
TRBJ1-6 TRBV7-2 once CASSLGGYNSPLHF
TRBJ1-2 TRBV5-1 . CASSLPGTDGYTF
TRBJ2-2 TRBV4-2 . CASSQDGVRGGDTGELFF
TRBJ2-3 TRBV6-4 . CASSMRSGGTDTQYF
TRBJ1-2 TRBV24-1 . CATSERTGNYGYTF
TRBJ2-7 TRBV7-9 once CASSLGPGTDYEQYF
TRBJ1-5 TRBV19 . CASKRGWGSNQPQHF
TRBJ2-1 TRBV7-9 . CASSLGRGEQFF
TRBJ2-1 TRBV20-1 . CSASWASGRASHNEQFF
TRBJ1-6 TRBV5-4 . CASSLGRARDNSPLHF
TRBJ1-6 TRBV25-1 . CASSEFGGDSPLHF
TRBJ2-7 TRBV3-1/TRBV3-2 . CASSQGRGGEQYF
TRBJ2-5 TRBV18 . CASSLSGGGQETQYF
TRBJ1-5 TRBV27 . CASRRDSKGSNQPQHF